One and the same sample provided the 17 T cell receptor beta chains below, sequenced in a study of blood T cells in healthy people across ages. A sample-barcoded 5' primer and a J-beta primer mix were used in a second PCR of about 7 to 12 cycles. MiXCR, applied by TCRdb to the 5' RACE reads, yields one record per CDR3 protein. The sample comprises roughly 500,000 distinct CDR3 sequences, about 25% of which are singletons, and less than 20% rests with the top ten. Sample: blood. These receptor sequences come from a woman between 65 and 79 years old in good health.

Comments on this clonotype: A much larger clonotype is one base distant, so this may be a read error. The rearrangement links TRBV4-3 to TRBJ2-5; 9 bases match TRBD2. The J call may be faulty, since TRBJ2-1 better matches the DNA end. Germline CDR1 reads LGHNA; CDR2 reads YSLEER. The CDR3 is 17 amino acids. This CDR3 reads CASSSAGGLQPYNEQFF. In nucleotides, the CDR3 is TGCGCCAGCAGTTCAGCGGGGGGCCTCCAGCCCTACAATGAGCAGTTCTTC.

The chain combines TRBV10-3 with TRBJ2-3; 7 nucleotides match TRBD2. V dropped 8 bases and J dropped 3; count of bases not matched to a gene: 8. The germline CDR1 and CDR2 sequences are ENHRY and SYGVKD. This CDR3 contains 14 residues. The CDR3 is CAIRRGVDTDTQYF. CDR3 bases: TGTGCCATCCGCCGGGGGGTAGATACAGATACGCAGTATTTT.

This clonotype turned up a few times. The rearrangement links TRBV5-1 to TRBJ2-3, with D uncertain. The CDR3 covers 15 residues. Trimming pared 0 bases from V and 1 base from J, leaving 9 bases between. In germline, CDR1 is SGHRS, CDR2 YFSETQ. In DNA form, the CDR3 reads TGCGCCAGCAGCTTGGATGGAGACCGCACAGATACGCAGTATTTT. It translates to CASSLDGDRTDTQYF.

The chain links TRBV7-3 to TRBJ2-5; 7 bases are a match to TRBD2. The J call is uncertain, as TRBJ2-1 better fits the DNA end. The CDR3 covers 16 residues. Looked up from germline, CDR1 is SGHTA and CDR2 is FQGTGA. CDR3 bases: TGTGCCAGCAGTTATGCAGGGACTACTGAATACAATGAGCAGTTCTTC. This gives the protein CASSYAGTTEYNEQFF.

This clonotype has a handful of counts. The chain links TRBV5-6 to TRBJ2-1; D is perhaps TRBD2 (6 bases). In germline, CDR1 is SGHDT, CDR2 YYEEEE. V lost 4 bases and J 0 bases, leaving 14 bases between the germline ends. This CDR3 has 16 residues. The CDR3 DNA sequence: TGTGCCAGCAGCACGGGACTTTCGATCTCCTACAATGAGCAGTTCTTC. Translating it yields CASSTGLSISYNEQFF.

The chain uses TRBV13 and TRBJ1-2; D ambiguous. The CDR3 runs to 14 residues. Germline V gene data show CDR1 as PRHDT and CDR2 as FYEKMQ (reference sequence). The V end was cut by 0 bases, the J end by 6 bases, with 11 bases between. CDR3 in amino acids: CASSLGRPVHGYTF. CDR3 sequence (DNA): TGTGCCAGCAGCTTAGGCCGTCCTGTTCATGGCTACACCTTC.

The chain links TRBV7-6 to TRBJ1-1; D remains ambiguous. The CDR3 loop spans 13 amino acids. Deletions cut 6 bases from V and 0 bases from J, with 8 bases between. Germline V gene lookup returns CDR1 SGHVS and CDR2 FNYEAQ. CDR3 protein: CASRNSMNTEAFF. As DNA, the CDR3 is TGTGCCAGCAGGAACAGCATGAACACTGAAGCTTTCTTT.

The sample holds a few counts of this clonotype. The V and J genes are TRBV7-9 and TRBJ2-2; D not certain. In germline, CDR1 is SEHNR, CDR2 FQNEAQ (reference sequence). The length of the CDR3 is 15 residues. The V end lost 1 base, the J end lost 3 bases, and 9 bases lay between the germline ends. The CDR3, as DNA: TGTGCCAGCAGCTTAGTCGTCACGGACACCGGGGAGCTGTTTTTT. Its translation is CASSLVVTDTGELFF.

V and J are TRBV24-1 and TRBJ1-1, with D maybe TRBD1 (6 bases). The CDR3 is 15 amino acids. Germline assignment: CDR1 KGHDR and CDR2 SFDVKD. V was shortened by 3 bases and J by 3 bases, with 13 bases between the two germline ends. The CDR3 DNA is TGTGCCACCAGTGATAAGGACAGCTTCCACACTGAAGCTTTCTTT. Translated: CATSDKDSFHTEAFF.

The sample holds a few counts of this clonotype. The chain is built from TRBV4-2 and TRBJ1-2; a weak D match, TRBD1 (6 bases). The CDR3 loop spans 13 amino acids. Per germline, CDR1 LGHNA and CDR2 YNFKEQ. Trimming pared 1 base from V and 7 bases from J, leaving 10 bases between. CDR3 region: CASSQVQGLGYTF. The CDR3 coding sequence is TGTGCCAGCAGCCAAGTTCAGGGGCTTGGCTACACCTTC.

The chain combines TRBV7-9 with TRBJ2-2; D is ambiguous. Trimming left V 4 bases short and J 4 bases short, with 13 bases between. The CDR3 totals 15 residues. CDR1 and CDR2 from the germline V gene are SEHNR and FQNEAQ (reference sequence). This CDR3 reads CASSSGLPGTGELFF. The CDR3 bases are TGTGCCAGCAGCTCGGGTCTCCCGGGCACCGGGGAGCTGTTTTTT.

The chain uses TRBV27 and TRBJ2-7; 9 positions match TRBD1. V dropped 5 bases and J dropped 7; count of bases not matched to a gene: 12. Germline V lookup: CDR1 MNHEY, CDR2 SMNVEV (reference sequence). CDR3 length: 15 amino acids. CDR3 bases: TGTGCCAGCAGTCAAACAGGGGGCCGGGGTCAGGAGCAGTACTTC. Translated: CASSQTGGRGQEQYF.

As for this clonotype: Germline and junction disagree at one end, which may indicate a read error. The genes are TRBV10-3 and TRBJ2-5, with 8 bases lining up with TRBD1. Germline CDR1 and CDR2: ENHRY and SYGVKD. The CDR3 is 15 amino acids. Written as DNA, the CDR3 is TGTCCCATCAGTGAGTCGTACAGGGGGGAAGGGACCCAGTACTTC. It codes for CPISESYRGEGTQYF.

V is TRBV11-1 and J is TRBJ2-7; perhaps D is TRBD1 or TRBD2 (6 bases each). Germline V gene lookup returns CDR1 SGHAT and CDR2 FQDESV (reference sequence). The CDR3 consists of 16 residues. V was pared by 5 bases and J by 1 base, with 18 bases between. The CDR3 is CASSPSGAGLSYEQYF. The CDR3 DNA follows: TGTGCCAGCAGCCCATCGGGGGCAGGGTTGTCCTACGAGCAGTACTTC.

This clonotype appeared a few times. A read error may explain this, as a much larger clone is one base away. The J gene is TRBJ2-4, the V gene TRBV28, with D unclear. The V end was cut by 10 bases, the J end by 7 bases, with 17 bases between. The CDR3 totals 13 residues. Germline V gene lookup returns CDR1 MDHEN and CDR2 SYDVKM. Here the CDR3 reads CATWSPFGNIQYF. In DNA, the CDR3 is TGTGCCACCTGGTCCCCCTTCGGGAACATTCAGTACTTC.

This rearrangement joins TRBV7-2 to TRBJ2-7; the match to TRBD2 covers 11 bases. Trimming at V came to 10 bases and at J to 5 bases, leaving 16 bases not matched to a gene. Germline V gene lookup returns CDR1 SGHTA and CDR2 FQGNSA. There are 16 residues in the CDR3. The CDR3: CATRNSGGAGYHEQYF. In DNA, the CDR3 is TGTGCCACCAGAAATAGCGGGGGGGCCGGATACCACGAGCAGTACTTC.

The rearrangement uses TRBV3-1 and TRBJ1-2; 9 bases line up with TRBD1. V gave up 2 bases and J gave up 8 bases; unmatched junction bases: 9. Germline V gene lookup returns CDR1 LGHDT and CDR2 YNNKEL (reference sequence). The CDR3 is 15 amino acids. The CDR3 reads CASSQSTGGGGGYTF. The CDR3 DNA sequence: TGTGCCAGCAGCCAATCGACAGGGGGGGGAGGAGGCTACACCTTC.